These T cell receptor beta chains were read from a single sample in a study of blood T cell repertoires in COVID-19. Assay used: immunoSEQ multiplex PCR; TCRdb lists only in-frame clones, some missing. The profile covers about 240,000 clones, with 82% appearing a single time and 9.5% to 15% taken by the ten largest. Sequencing was performed on peripheral blood. These receptors were obtained from a woman aged 55 to 70 with active or convalescent COVID-19. The CDR3 runs from the conserved cysteine through the conserved F or W. The order of the fields is D gene, V gene, clone size, CDR3 length, J gene, CDR3 protein, CDR3 DNA. A D gene is named only where the DNA matches it firmly. The size field is filled for only some rows; it gives once, few, many or a size class.

D: NA; V: TRBV6-5; size: NA; length: 13; J: TRBJ2-2; CDR3: CASTGQGIGELFF; DNA: TGTGCCAGCACCGGGCAGGGAATCGGGGAGCTGTTTTTT
D: NA; V: TRBV12-3/TRBV12-4; size: NA; length: 13; J: TRBJ1-1; CDR3: CASSVQGPTEAFF; DNA: TGTGCCAGCAGCGTACAGGGACCCACTGAAGCTTTCTTT
D: TRBD1; V: TRBV19; size: NA; length: 14; J: TRBJ1-1; CDR3: CASTADRVFTEAFF; DNA: TGTGCCAGTACAGCCGACAGGGTTTTCACTGAAGCTTTCTTT
D: TRBD1; V: TRBV3-1/TRBV3-2; size: NA; length: 15; J: TRBJ2-7; CDR3: CASSQATGGFYEQYF; DNA: TGTGCCAGCAGCCAAGCAACAGGGGGCTTCTACGAGCAGTACTTC
D: TRBD1; V: TRBV18; size: NA; length: 18; J: TRBJ2-5; CDR3: CASSPGRQGPSGQETQYF; DNA: TGTGCCAGCTCACCAGGGCGACAGGGCCCCTCGGGGCAAGAGACCCAGTACTTC
D: TRBD1; V: TRBV6-5; size: NA; length: 14; J: TRBJ1-2; CDR3: CASSPGTGVRGYTF; DNA: TGTGCCAGCAGTCCCGGGACAGGGGTTCGGGGCTACACCTTC
D: NA; V: TRBV19; size: NA; length: 18; J: TRBJ2-1; CDR3: CASTSWGRATSGANEQFF; DNA: TGTGCCAGTACCTCATGGGGAAGGGCTACTAGTGGAGCCAATGAGCAGTTCTTC
D: TRBD1; V: TRBV7-9; size: NA; length: 18; J: TRBJ2-6; CDR3: CASSPGTEMFSGANVLTF; DNA: TGTGCCAGCAGCCCCGGGACAGAGATGTTCTCTGGGGCCAACGTCCTGACTTTC
D: NA; V: TRBV10-3; size: NA; length: 17; J: TRBJ1-2; CDR3: CAILGGIDSHYNYGYTF; DNA: TGTGCCATCCTAGGCGGTATCGACAGCCATTATAACTATGGCTACACCTTC
D: TRBD2; V: TRBV2; size: NA; length: 15; J: TRBJ2-5; CDR3: CASSDGGATGETQYF; DNA: TGTGCCAGCAGTGACGGGGGGGCGACTGGGGAGACCCAGTACTTC
D: TRBD1; V: TRBV5-4; size: NA; length: 15; J: TRBJ2-7; CDR3: CASSLGQAIAYEQYF; DNA: TGTGCCAGCAGCCTGGGACAGGCCATTGCCTACGAGCAGTACTTC
D: TRBD1; V: TRBV19; size: NA; length: 17; J: TRBJ2-7; CDR3: CASTSTESRGRSAQQYF; DNA: TGTGCCAGTACGAGTACCGAATCCAGGGGGCGAAGTGCCCAGCAGTACTTC
D: NA; V: TRBV6-5; size: many; length: 14; J: TRBJ2-3; CDR3: CASKSPTRANTQYF; DNA: TGTGCCAGCAAATCCCCGACCAGGGCGAATACGCAGTATTTT
D: NA; V: TRBV6-5; size: NA; length: 13; J: TRBJ1-1; CDR3: CASHSPGIAEAFF; DNA: TGTGCCAGCCATTCCCCAGGGATCGCTGAAGCTTTCTTT
D: TRBD2; V: TRBV7-3; size: once; length: 15; J: TRBJ2-2; CDR3: CASSLGTTNTGELFF; DNA: TGTGCCAGCAGCCTAGGGACTACCAACACCGGGGAGCTGTTTTTT
D: TRBD1; V: TRBV3-1/TRBV3-2; size: NA; length: 14; J: TRBJ1-1; CDR3: CASSQLNRGTEAFF; DNA: TGTGCCAGCAGCCAACTAAACAGGGGGACTGAAGCTTTCTTT
D: NA; V: TRBV5-1; size: NA; length: 14; J: TRBJ2-3; CDR3: CASSPDRYPDTQYF; DNA: TGCGCCAGCAGCCCTGACAGGTACCCAGATACGCAGTATTTT
D: NA; V: TRBV7-9; size: NA; length: 13; J: TRBJ2-2; CDR3: CASSPPQSGELFF; DNA: TGTGCCAGCAGCCCCCCTCAGTCTGGGGAGCTGTTTTTT
D: TRBD1; V: TRBV5-1; size: NA; length: 16; J: TRBJ1-1; CDR3: CASSLAGGQGNTEAFF; DNA: TGCGCCAGCAGCTTGGCAGGGGGACAGGGGAACACTGAAGCTTTCTTT
D: NA; V: TRBV30; size: once; length: 15; J: TRBJ1-1; CDR3: CALTHRVNMNTEAFF; DNA: TGTGCCCTCACCCACAGGGTTAACATGAACACTGAAGCTTTCTTT
D: NA; V: TRBV9; size: NA; length: 14; J: TRBJ2-2; CDR3: CASSYHRATGELFF; DNA: TGTGCCAGCAGCTATCACAGGGCCACCGGGGAGCTGTTTTTT
D: TRBD1; V: TRBV19; size: NA; length: 15; J: TRBJ1-4; CDR3: CATRGQGATNEKLFF; DNA: TGTGCCACCCGGGGACAGGGGGCGACTAATGAAAAACTGTTTTTT
D: NA; V: TRBV12-5; size: NA; length: 15; J: TRBJ1-2; CDR3: CASGSTGQPWEGYTF; DNA: TGTGCTAGTGGTTCCACCGGACAGCCCTGGGAGGGCTACACCTTC
D: TRBD1; V: TRBV12-3/TRBV12-4; size: once; length: 13; J: TRBJ1-1; CDR3: CASSTGEYTEAFF; DNA: TGTGCCAGCAGTACAGGGGAGTACACTGAAGCTTTCTTT
D: NA; V: TRBV7-2; size: NA; length: 12; J: TRBJ2-5; CDR3: CASSPYQETQYF; DNA: TGTGCCAGCAGCCCCTACCAAGAGACCCAGTACTTC
D: TRBD1; V: TRBV7-9; size: NA; length: 14; J: TRBJ2-7; CDR3: CASSSGTGVYEQYF; DNA: TGTGCCAGCAGCTCCGGGACAGGGGTCTACGAGCAGTACTTC
D: TRBD1; V: TRBV18; size: NA; length: 19; J: TRBJ2-1; CDR3: CASSPRQGSSASFYNEQFF; DNA: TGTGCCAGCTCACCTCGACAGGGCTCCAGTGCGTCGTTCTACAATGAGCAGTTCTTC
D: TRBD2; V: TRBV5-5; size: NA; length: 17; J: TRBJ2-1; CDR3: CASSPPAGGLSYNEQFF; DNA: TGTGCCAGCAGCCCCCCAGCGGGGGGTCTTTCCTACAATGAGCAGTTCTTC
D: TRBD2; V: TRBV3-1/TRBV3-2; size: NA; length: 18; J: TRBJ2-4; CDR3: CASSQGLAGVVAKNIQYF; DNA: TGTGCCAGCAGCCAAGGGCTAGCGGGGGTTGTAGCCAAAAACATTCAGTACTTC
D: TRBD1; V: TRBV12-5; size: few; length: 15; J: TRBJ2-3; CDR3: CASGSGQGLTDTQYF; DNA: TGTGCTAGTGGTTCTGGACAGGGGCTCACAGATACGCAGTATTTT
D: TRBD2; V: TRBV5-1; size: NA; length: 16; J: TRBJ2-1; CDR3: CASSLPGLAGANEQFF; DNA: TGCGCCAGCAGCTTGCCGGGACTAGCGGGGGCGAATGAGCAGTTCTTC
D: TRBD2; V: TRBV7-2; size: NA; length: 16; J: TRBJ2-3; CDR3: CASSLTLAGSTDTQYF; DNA: TGTGCCAGCAGCTTGACGCTAGCGGGGTCCACAGATACGCAGTATTTT
D: NA; V: TRBV6-5; size: NA; length: 13; J: TRBJ2-2; CDR3: CASIQQNTGELFF; DNA: TGTGCCAGCATACAGCAGAACACCGGGGAGCTGTTTTTT
D: NA; V: TRBV9; size: NA; length: 17; J: TRBJ1-1; CDR3: CASSARPTRPENTEAFF; DNA: TGTGCCAGCAGCGCCCGACCCACGAGGCCGGAGAACACTGAAGCTTTCTTT
D: TRBD1; V: TRBV6-2/TRBV6-3; size: once; length: 15; J: TRBJ1-1; CDR3: CASSYISGGRTEAFF; DNA: TGTGCCAGCAGTTACATATCAGGGGGGCGTACTGAAGCTTTCTTT
D: TRBD1; V: TRBV2; size: NA; length: 13; J: TRBJ1-5; CDR3: CASTGQGSQPQHF; DNA: TGTGCCAGCACGGGACAGGGAAGTCAGCCCCAGCATTTT
D: TRBD2; V: TRBV6-5; size: once; length: 15; J: TRBJ2-3; CDR3: CASSLLAGITDTQYF; DNA: TGTGCCAGCAGTTTACTAGCGGGCATCACAGATACGCAGTATTTT
D: TRBD1; V: TRBV7-3; size: NA; length: 17; J: TRBJ1-2; CDR3: CASSLNPGTARSHGYTF; DNA: TGTGCCAGCAGCTTAAACCCCGGGACAGCTCGGAGCCATGGCTACACCTTC
D: TRBD1; V: TRBV12-3/TRBV12-4; size: NA; length: 13; J: TRBJ1-3; CDR3: CASSPDRRNTIYF; DNA: TGTGCCAGCAGTCCGGACAGGCGAAACACCATATATTTT
D: TRBD1; V: TRBV19; size: NA; length: 14; J: TRBJ1-1; CDR3: CASSIEVWDSPSYF; DNA: TGTGCCAGTAGTATAGAAGTTTGGGACAGTCCATCTTATTTT
D: NA; V: TRBV10-2; size: NA; length: 13; J: TRBJ1-3; CDR3: CASSESAGNTIYF; DNA: TGCGCCAGCAGTGAGTCAGCCGGAAACACCATATATTTT
D: TRBD2; V: TRBV30; size: NA; length: 13; J: TRBJ2-7; CDR3: CAWRGSGTYEQYF; DNA: TGTGCCTGGAGGGGTAGCGGGACCTACGAGCAGTACTTC
D: TRBD1; V: TRBV7-3; size: NA; length: 15; J: TRBJ1-2; CDR3: CASSLGGGVEYGYTF; DNA: TGTGCCAGCAGCTTAGGAGGGGGCGTTGAGTATGGCTACACCTTC
D: NA; V: TRBV3-1/TRBV3-2; size: NA; length: 14; J: TRBJ1-5; CDR3: CASSPGYGNQPQHF; DNA: TGTGCCAGCAGCCCAGGGTATGGCAATCAGCCCCAGCATTTT
D: NA; V: TRBV6-4; size: NA; length: 15; J: TRBJ1-2; CDR3: CASSEGGSSGYGYTF; DNA: TGTGCCAGCAGTGAGGGGGGGTCCAGTGGCTATGGCTACACCTTC
D: TRBD2; V: TRBV3-1/TRBV3-2; size: NA; length: 11; J: TRBJ2-3; CDR3: CASSDGTSFYF; DNA: TGTGCCAGCAGCGACGGGACTAGCTTCTATTTT